This T cell receptor (beta chain) was recovered during a study of T-cell memory formation after mild COVID-19. TCRdb reprocessed the 5' RACE reads with MiXCR, giving one entry per CDR3 protein. The sample lists roughly 450,000 distinct CDR3 sequences, about 20% occurring once. Germline values: CDR1 ENHRY, CDR2 SYGVKD. Trimming cost V 10 bases and J 2 bases; bases outside gene matches: 8. The CDR3 totals 15 residues. Study-wide results and limits: Contracting CD4+ clones lay largely in CM and EM, with CD8+ ones residing in EMRA.

Worth noting for this clonotype: Its target is not known.

Sequenced: PBMCs or a T cell subset sorted from them (not recorded which). The chain recombines TRBV10-3 with TRBJ2-6; 7 bases agree with TRBD1. The source of this sequence is a man younger than 35 who had mild COVID-19 (a few samples of this study predate the infection). Cell type and time point are not known. In DNA form, the CDR3 reads TGTGCCACCTACTCAACAGGGGCTGGGGCCAACGTCCTGACTTTC. It codes for CATYSTGAGANVLTF.